The rows below give T cell receptor beta chains drawn from one sample of a study of T cell responses to AZD1222 COVID-19 vaccine. Measured with immunoSEQ multiplex PCR; TCRdb has only the in-frame clones, and not every one. This sample has tens of thousands of clones, with approximately 82% found just once. The material sequenced was peripheral blood, taken on day 0 of AZD1222 vaccination. The receptor source for this set is an adult in good health. The CDR3 runs from the conserved cysteine through the conserved F or W. D genes are given only for firm matches. A clone size is listed for some rows: how often the clone was seen (once, few, many), or a class if it is expanded.

size	V	J	D	CDR3	DNA
.	TRBV24-1	TRBJ2-5	TRBD2	CATSDQGLAESKETQYF	TGTGCCACCAGTGATCAGGGACTAGCGGAGTCCAAAGAGACCCAGTACTTC
.	TRBV6-6	TRBJ1-3	.	CASYARNTIYF	TGTGCCAGCTATGCTCGAAACACCATATATTTT
once	TRBV11-3	TRBJ2-1	TRBD2	CASSLGPLGGRDNEQFF	TGTGCCAGCAGCTTAGGTCCCCTGGGCGGGAGGGACAATGAGCAGTTCTTC
.	TRBV16	TRBJ1-2	.	CASSLVPGQVNYGYTF	TGTGCCAGCAGCCTAGTCCCGGGTCAGGTTAACTATGGCTACACCTTC
.	TRBV5-1	TRBJ2-5	TRBD1	CASSSQTGGLETQYF	TGCGCCAGCAGCTCGCAGACAGGGGGCCTGGAGACCCAGTACTTC
.	TRBV2	TRBJ1-6	.	CASKGDSYNSPLHF	TGTGCCAGCAAGGGGGACTCCTATAATTCACCCCTCCACTTT
.	TRBV11-2	TRBJ1-6	.	CASSLEVWPYNSPLHF	TGTGCCAGCAGCTTAGAGGTGTGGCCTTATAATTCACCCCTCCACTTT
.	TRBV11-2	TRBJ2-7	.	CASSPGLVRGDEQYF	TGTGCCAGCAGTCCGGGCTTGGTCCGGGGAGACGAGCAGTACTTC
.	TRBV3-1/TRBV3-2	TRBJ2-7	TRBD1	CASSRQGSGEQYF	TGTGCCAGCAGCCGACAGGGTTCAGGCGAGCAGTACTTC
.	TRBV6-5	TRBJ2-1	TRBD2	CASSYLADSSYNEQFF	TGTGCCAGCAGTTATCTAGCGGATAGCTCCTACAATGAGCAGTTCTTC
.	TRBV4-3	TRBJ2-3	TRBD2	CASSAGGFDTQYF	TGCGCCAGCAGTGCGGGAGGGTTCGATACGCAGTATTTT
.	TRBV14	TRBJ1-4	.	CASSQLDGGWGEKLFF	TGTGCCAGCAGCCAACTCGATGGGGGATGGGGTGAAAAACTGTTTTTT
.	TRBV7-8	TRBJ2-2	TRBD2	CASSFLLAGSAKRELFF	TGTGCCAGCAGCTTTCTACTAGCGGGGAGTGCTAAGCGGGAGCTGTTTTTT
.	TRBV11-2	TRBJ2-1	.	CASSLAPRGNEQFF	TGTGCCAGCAGCTTAGCCCCCAGGGGAAATGAGCAGTTCTTC
few	TRBV5-6	TRBJ1-3	.	CASEAGISGNTIYF	TGTGCCAGCGAAGCGGGTATCTCTGGAAACACCATATATTTT
.	TRBV12-3/TRBV12-4	TRBJ1-1	.	CASSLGGVPEAFF	TGTGCCAGCAGTTTAGGGGGAGTCCCCGAAGCTTTCTTT
.	TRBV9	TRBJ1-3	TRBD1	CASSDDRGPGNTIYF	TGTGCCAGCAGCGACGACAGGGGGCCTGGAAACACCATATATTTT
.	TRBV7-9	TRBJ2-1	.	CASSRSYNEQFF	TGTGCCAGCAGCCGAAGTTACAATGAGCAGTTCTTC
once	TRBV5-1	TRBJ2-3	.	CASSQGRDTQYF	TGCGCCAGCAGCCAAGGGAGAGATACGCAGTATTTT
.	TRBV7-2	TRBJ2-1	.	CASSLGGTSRAFF	TGTGCCAGCAGCTTAGGGGGGACTTCTCGGGCGTTCTTC
once	TRBV6-5	TRBJ1-2	TRBD1	CASSPEGQNYGYTF	TGTGCCAGCAGTCCTGAGGGACAGAACTATGGCTACACCTTC
.	TRBV28	TRBJ1-1	.	CASTGGGTEAFF	TGTGCCAGCACTGGGGGAGGCACTGAAGCTTTCTTT
.	TRBV10-3	TRBJ2-2	TRBD2	CAISVAGSTGELFF	TGTGCCATCAGCGTAGCGGGAAGCACCGGGGAGCTGTTTTTT
once	TRBV3-1/TRBV3-2	TRBJ1-1	TRBD1	CASSQAGTANTEAFF	TGTGCCAGCAGCCAAGCCGGGACAGCGAACACTGAAGCTTTCTTT
.	TRBV28	TRBJ1-5	.	CASSPPGSGQPQHF	TGTGCCAGCAGTCCCCCAGGCTCAGGTCAGCCCCAGCATTTT
.	TRBV5-1	TRBJ2-1	TRBD2	CASSQGLESSEQFF	TGCGCCAGCTCCCAGGGACTAGAAAGCAGTGAGCAGTTCTTC
.	TRBV14	TRBJ2-3	TRBD2	CASSPYRLAGDVTDTQYF	TGTGCCAGCAGCCCCTACAGACTAGCGGGAGATGTTACAGATACGCAGTATTTT
.	TRBV19	TRBJ2-1	.	CASSRPGQLNEQFF	TGTGCCAGTAGTAGACCGGGACAATTAAATGAGCAGTTCTTC
.	TRBV7-9	TRBJ2-2	TRBD1	CASSSAGTGNTGELFF	TGTGCCAGCAGCTCCGCCGGGACAGGGAACACCGGGGAGCTGTTTTTT
.	TRBV5-6	TRBJ2-1	TRBD2	CASSLEREVTYNEQFF	TGTGCCAGCAGCTTGGAGCGGGAGGTAACCTACAATGAGCAGTTCTTC
.	TRBV12-3/TRBV12-4	TRBJ2-7	TRBD1	CASSRTGPYEQYF	TGTGCCAGCAGTCGGACAGGTCCTTACGAGCAGTACTTC
.	TRBV28	TRBJ2-3	.	CASADFTDTQYF	TGTGCCAGCGCGGACTTCACAGATACGCAGTATTTT
.	TRBV27	TRBJ2-4	.	CASSLSWENIQYF	TGTGCCAGCAGTTTAAGTTGGGAGAACATTCAGTACTTC
.	TRBV29-1	TRBJ1-2	TRBD1	CSVARGAGGYTF	TGCAGCGTCGCCAGGGGGGCAGGAGGCTACACCTTC
.	TRBV7-6	TRBJ2-2	TRBD2	CASSLGEGSGELFF	TGTGCCAGCAGCTTAGGGGAGGGCTCCGGGGAGCTGTTTTTT
.	TRBV7-7	TRBJ2-1	TRBD2	CASSLDLAGDTYNEQFF	TGTGCCAGCAGCTTAGATTTAGCGGGAGACACCTACAATGAGCAGTTCTTC
.	TRBV13	TRBJ1-6	TRBD1	CASSLGDRFSSYNSPLHF	TGTGCCAGCAGCTTAGGGGACAGGTTCAGCTCCTATAATTCACCCCTCCACTTT
.	TRBV19	TRBJ2-7	.	CASSVTARYEQYF	TGTGCCAGTAGTGTGACAGCGAGATACGAGCAGTACTTC
.	TRBV6-5	TRBJ1-6	TRBD1	CASSFDRDNSPLHF	TGTGCCAGCAGTTTCGACAGGGACAATTCACCCCTCCACTTT
once	TRBV7-9	TRBJ1-6	TRBD1	CASSFGQGGSPLHF	TGTGCCAGCAGCTTCGGACAGGGAGGTTCACCCCTCCACTTT
.	TRBV6-5	TRBJ1-5	TRBD1	CASSSGQGGNQPQHF	TGTGCCAGCAGTTCCGGACAGGGGGGCAATCAGCCCCAGCATTTT
.	TRBV7-2	TRBJ2-1	TRBD2	CASSLGGSGRWVEQFF	TGTGCCAGCAGCTTAGGGGGAAGCGGGAGATGGGTTGAGCAGTTCTTC
.	TRBV7-8	TRBJ2-1	.	CASGATSSYNEQFF	TGTGCCAGCGGAGCGACGAGCTCCTACAATGAGCAGTTCTTC
.	TRBV5-1	TRBJ2-5	TRBD2	CASSPGGLAGQTQYF	TGCGCCAGCAGCCCTGGGGGACTAGCGGGCCAGACCCAGTACTTC
.	TRBV4-1	TRBJ2-7	TRBD2	CASSQVLAGDYEQYF	TGCGCCAGCAGCCAAGTACTAGCGGGAGACTACGAGCAGTACTTC
.	TRBV4-1	TRBJ2-5	.	CASSQDLMGYQETQYF	TGCGCCAGCAGCCAAGATCTCATGGGGTACCAAGAGACCCAGTACTTC
.	TRBV10-2	TRBJ1-5	.	CASNQGKGFCNQPQHF	TGCGCCAGCAACCAGGGAAAGGGTTTTTGCAATCAGCCCCAGCATTTT
once	TRBV7-9	TRBJ2-5	.	CASSLVGETQYF	TGTGCCAGCAGCCTGGTTGGTGAGACCCAGTACTTC
.	TRBV5-1	TRBJ2-1	.	CASSLAAGHNEQFF	TGCGCCAGCAGCTTGGCAGCGGGCCACAATGAGCAGTTCTTC
.	TRBV28	TRBJ1-2	TRBD1	CASSSTGVGYGYTF	TGTGCCAGCAGTTCAACAGGGGTGGGCTATGGCTACACCTTC
.	TRBV7-2	TRBJ1-5	TRBD1	CASSLVGTGQGQPQHF	TGTGCCAGCAGCTTAGTAGGGACAGGGCAGGGGCAGCCCCAGCATTTT
.	TRBV2	TRBJ2-6	TRBD1	CASSATGQGANVLTF	TGTGCCAGCAGTGCCACGGGACAGGGGGCCAACGTCCTGACTTTC
.	TRBV5-1	TRBJ1-1	TRBD1	CASSFQGGNTEAFF	TGCGCCAGCAGCTTCCAGGGGGGAAACACTGAAGCTTTCTTT
.	TRBV18	TRBJ2-2	TRBD1	CASSAPGTGSTGELFF	TGTGCCAGCTCCGCTCCCGGGACAGGGAGCACCGGGGAGCTGTTTTTT
once	TRBV18	TRBJ1-1	.	CASSPLRDMGTEAFF	TGTGCCAGCTCACCCTTGCGGGACATGGGAACTGAAGCTTTCTTT